The 29 T cell receptor beta chains given below trace back to one sample, sequenced in a study of molecular identifiers for immune sequencing clone quantification. TCRdb used MiXCR to reprocess the PCR reads, holding one entry per CDR3 protein. The sample records about 640,000 distinct CDR3 sequences, approximately 20% being singletons. What was sequenced was naive CD8+ T cells from blood, with Jurkat cell RNA spiked in. The subset: FACS-sorted CD8+CD4-CCR7+CD45RA+ naive T cells. Source of these receptors: a human donor in good health. Some libraries in this study had Jurkat cell RNA spiked in.

For this clonotype: This may stem from a read error, because a much larger clone lies one nucleotide away. The rearrangement links TRBV24-1 to TRBJ1-5, with D possibly TRBD1 on 5 matching bases. CDR3 length: 14 amino acids. CDR1 KGHDR and CDR2 SFDVKD come from the germline V gene. The CDR3 spells CATADNNSNQPLHF. As DNA, the CDR3 is TGTGCCACCGCGGACAATAATAGCAATCAGCCCCTGCATTTT.

This clonotype occurred many times. The chain carries TRBV6-5 and TRBJ2-6; D unresolved. The CDR3 sequence is 12 residues long. The germline CDR1 and CDR2 sequences are MNHEY and SVGAGI. The V end lost 10 bases, the J end lost 2 bases, and 6 bases lay between the germline ends. CDR3 DNA sequence: TGTGCCACCGCCGCTGGGGCCAACGTCCTGACTTTC. The encoded protein is CATAAGANVLTF.

This clonotype occurred many times. This chain uses TRBV7-9 with TRBJ1-5; D might be TRBD1 (5 bases). CDR1 is SEHNR, CDR2 FQNEAQ, per germline (reference sequence). The V and J ends lost 1 base and 1 base respectively, with 17 bases between them. The CDR3 has 18 residues. For the CDR3, the DNA is TGTGCCAGCAGCTTAGACGATACAGGCAGACTGAGCAATCAGCCCCAGCATTTT. It translates to CASSLDDTGRLSNQPQHF.

This clonotype was seen at least ten times. The CDR3 here is CASSLAIEETQYF. The CDR3 DNA reads TGCGCCAGCAGCTTGGCCATTGAAGAGACCCAGTACTTC. The chain recombines TRBV5-1 with TRBJ2-5, with D unclear. V was trimmed by 0 bases and J by 3 bases, leaving 6 bases between them. CDR1 and CDR2 (germline): SGHRS, YFSETQ. The CDR3 consists of 13 residues.

As regards this clonotype: Being one base from a much bigger clone, this may be a read error. The V call is TRBV7-9, the J call TRBJ1-2, with no clear D. Germline assignment: CDR1 SEHNR and CDR2 FQNEAQ (reference sequence). The CDR3 is made up of 13 amino acids. The chain's CDR3 is CAGSLVAAEGYTF. Written as DNA, the CDR3 is TGTGCCGGCAGCTTAGTGGCAGCGGAAGGCTACACCTTC.

This clonotype occurred a few times. At one of its ends the junction is not consistent with the germline gene, which may arise from a read error. This rearrangement joins TRBV7-2 to TRBJ1-2; 7 bases match TRBD1. This CDR3 comprises 15 residues. The germline V gene has CDR1 SGHTA and CDR2 FQGNSA. The CDR3 bases are TGTGCCGGCAGCTTTGGGAGGGGGCAGGACTATGGCTACACCTTC. Its translation: CAGSFGRGQDYGYTF.

To note about this clonotype: Sequence at one end of the junction differs from germline and may be a read error. This chain joins TRBV27 and TRBJ2-7; perhaps TRBD1 as D (5 bases). The CDR3 covers 14 residues. Per germline, CDR1 MNHEY and CDR2 SMNVEV (reference sequence). CDR3 sequence (DNA): TGTGCCAGCAGTTTACTCCCAGACAGCTACGATCAGTACTTC. This gives the protein CASSLLPDSYDQYF.

This clonotype was detected a few times. CDR3 region: CASSLVQGGYEQYF. Written as DNA, the CDR3 is TGTGCCAGCAGCTTAGTCCAGGGGGGCTACGAGCAGTACTTC. This rearrangement joins TRBV7-9 to TRBJ2-7; TRBD1 might be the D (7 bases). The CDR3 sequence is 14 residues long. The ends were cut back, 1 base at V and 3 bases at J, with 10 bases in the middle. The germline gives CDR1 SEHNR, CDR2 FQNEAQ (reference sequence).

This clonotype was counted a few times. The chain carries TRBV7-6 and TRBJ2-2; D may match TRBD1 or TRBD2 (5 bases each). The CDR3 contains 15 residues. V was cut by 5 bases and J by 4 bases, with 14 bases left in between. Germline CDR1 reads SGHVS; CDR2 reads FNYEAQ. CDR3 region: CASSLGTDATGELFF. The CDR3 DNA reads as TGTGCCAGCAGCCTAGGGACGGATGCCACCGGGGAGCTGTTTTTT.

This clonotype came up many times. The rearrangement joins TRBV5-6 to TRBJ1-5; D not certain. The CDR3 has 12 residues. Germline V lookup: CDR1 SGHDT, CDR2 YYEEEE. Trimming took off 6 bases at V and 7 bases at J, with 11 bases between the two ends. The CDR3 region has the DNA TGTGCCAGCAACACAGCCTTCCAGCCCCAGCATTTT. Its protein is CASNTAFQPQHF.

This clonotype was observed a single time. A much larger clonotype is one base distant, so this may be a read error. The V call is TRBV30, the J call TRBJ2-7; D may be TRBD1 (5 bases). With 8 bases removed from V and 2 bases from J, the gap between germline ends came to 16 bases. This CDR3 contains 13 residues. The germline CDR1 and CDR2 sequences are GTSNPN and SVGIG (reference sequence). The CDR3 here is CARTNRSPYEQYF. DNA for the CDR3: TGTGCCCGGACGAACAGGTCCCCCTACGAGCAGTACTTC.

A remark on this clonotype: Possible read error: a much larger clone is one base away. This chain's CDR3 is CASSYDRLAEGQNTQYF. DNA of the CDR3: TGTGCCAGCAGTTACGATAGGCTAGCTGAAGGGCAGAATACGCAGTATTTT. V is TRBV6-2 or TRBV6-3 and J is TRBJ2-3, with a weak D call TRBD2 (5 bases). The CDR3 loop spans 17 amino acids. Per the germline V gene, CDR1 is MNHEY and CDR2 is SVGEGT. The ends were cut back, 2 bases at V and 7 bases at J, with 22 bases in the middle.

Comment on this clonotype: One base away lies a much larger clone, so this may be a sequencing read error. The chain couples TRBV13 to TRBJ2-4, with 10 bases that match TRBD2. The CDR3 extends over 13 amino acids. CDR1 is PRHDT, CDR2 FYEKMQ, per germline (reference sequence). The CDR3, as DNA: TGTGCCGGCAGCTCCGGGACTAGCGACATTCAGTACTTC. It specifies CAGSSGTSDIQYF.

This clonotype turned up a few times. The CDR3 spells CASSYTTTGKGGYTF. In DNA form, the CDR3 reads TGTGCCAGCAGTTACACAACTACAGGGAAGGGCGGCTACACCTTC. This chain joins TRBV28 and TRBJ1-2; maybe TRBD1 (6 bases). V was shortened by 4 bases and J by 8 bases, with 20 bases between the two germline ends. CDR1 and CDR2 (germline): MDHEN, SYDVKM. CDR3 length: 15 residues.

Many counts were recorded for this clonotype. The V and J genes are TRBV23-1 and TRBJ1-5; a weak D match, TRBD1 (5 bases). TRBV23-1 is sorted into the ORF group, with uncertain function. The CDR3 length is 17 residues. V lost 2 bases, J lost 0 bases, and 14 bases lay in between. For the CDR3, the DNA is TGCGCCAGCAGTCAAGGTGGGGGGAAGAATAGCAATCAGCCCCAGCATTTT. It specifies CASSQGGGKNSNQPQHF.

The chain has TRBV5-6 and TRBJ2-7; D gene ambiguous. The CDR3 is 15 residues long. The V end lost 4 bases, the J end lost 2 bases, and 16 bases lay between the germline ends. Germline CDR1 reads SGHDT; CDR2 reads YYEEEE. CDR3 protein: CASSPTNYFPYEQYF. Written as DNA, the CDR3 is TGTGCCAGCAGCCCCACAAATTATTTCCCCTACGAGCAGTACTTC.

This clonotype was observed many times. V usage is TRBV24-1 and J usage is TRBJ1-1, with D perhaps matching TRBD1 (6 bases). V lost 7 bases to trimming and J lost 1 base, with 15 bases between them. CDR1 is KGHDR and CDR2 is SFDVKD in the germline V gene. The CDR3 is 15 residues long. The CDR3 here is CATSRVDRKNTEAFF. CDR3 bases: TGTGCCACCAGCAGGGTCGACAGGAAGAACACTGAAGCTTTCTTT.

At least ten counts were recorded for this clonotype. This chain joins TRBV2 and TRBJ1-1; unclear D gene. Germline loops: CDR1 SNHLY, CDR2 FYNNEI. This CDR3 has 13 residues. V was shortened by 6 bases and J by 2 bases, with 10 bases between the two germline ends. The CDR3 DNA reads TGTGCCAGCAGAATCGACACAAACACTGAAGCTTTCTTT. Protein product: CASRIDTNTEAFF.

In this sample, this clonotype turned up a few times. The rearrangement joins TRBV12-3 or TRBV12-4 to TRBJ1-6, with D unresolved. The V gene lost 5 bases and the J gene lost 3 bases, with 14 bases spanning the gap. CDR3 length equals 16 residues. CDR3: CASSKNWASYNSPLHF. The CDR3 nucleotides read TGTGCCAGCAGTAAAAACTGGGCCAGCTATAATTCACCCCTCCACTTT.

This chain uses TRBV19 with TRBJ1-5, with 7 bases fitting TRBD1. This CDR3 region has 17 residues. J was trimmed by 4 bases and V by 0 bases; bases with no gene match: 9. Germline CDR1 and CDR2: LNHDA and SQIVND (reference sequence). The CDR3, as DNA: TGTGCCAGTAGTATAGATCGACGTGACAGGGAGAATCAGCCCCAGCATTTT. Amino acid sequence: CASSIDRRDRENQPQHF.

Turning to this clonotype: Since a much larger clone is just one base distant, this may be a read error. This is likely a read error, given that the CDR3 carries no conserved phenylalanine or tryptophan at its end. The chain has TRBV4-2 and TRBJ2-7; TRBD1 or TRBD2 may be the D gene (5 bases each). V dropped 3 bases and J dropped 6 bases, with 6 bases sitting between them. Looked up from germline, CDR1 is LGHNA and CDR2 is YNFKEQ. The length of the CDR3 is 11 residues. The CDR3 loop is CASSHGGEQYS. CDR3 nucleotide sequence: TGTGCCAGCAGCCATGGGGGCGAGCAGTACTCC.

Details on this clonotype: One junction end does not reproduce the germline sequence, and a read error may be involved. The chain has TRBV3-1 and TRBJ2-1, with D possibly TRBD2 on 5 matching bases. The CDR3 length is 20 residues. CDR1 is LGHDT, CDR2 YNNKEL, per germline (reference sequence). DNA for the CDR3: TGTGCCAGCAGCCAAGATAGTAGTCTAAGGACTCTCAGCTCCTACAATGAGCAGCTCTTC. This codes for CASSQDSSLRTLSSYNEQLF.

This clonotype was detected many times. The J gene is TRBJ2-3, the V gene TRBV9; possibly TRBD1 or TRBD2 for D (5 bases each). The CDR3 is 16 residues long. Germline V gene lookup returns CDR1 SGDLS and CDR2 YYNGEE. Trimming shortened V by 2 bases and J by 2 bases, and 15 bases separated the two germline ends. The CDR3 DNA reads TGTGCCAGCAGCGTGAGGGTCGGGGCGAACACAGATACGCAGTATTTT. Translated, it gives CASSVRVGANTDTQYF.

This clonotype was seen many times. The chain couples TRBV6-2 or TRBV6-3 to TRBJ2-3; 11 nucleotides align to TRBD2. With V trimmed by 7 bases and J by 6 bases, 9 bases remained unmatched. The germline CDR1 and CDR2 sequences are MNHEY and SVGEGT. This CDR3 contains 15 residues. CDR3 region: CASTFTSGGPDTQYF. Here the CDR3 DNA reads TGTGCCAGCACTTTTACTAGCGGGGGTCCCGATACGCAGTATTTT.

This clonotype was seen many times. The chain couples TRBV5-1 to TRBJ2-3; 9 nucleotides align to TRBD2. CDR3 length equals 17 residues. J lost 5 bases, V lost 0 bases, and 10 bases had no gene match. CDR1 is SGHRS, CDR2 YFSETQ, per germline. CDR3 loop: CASSLGSLAGYGDTQYF. In nucleotides, the CDR3 is TGCGCCAGCAGCTTGGGGTCCCTAGCGGGATACGGAGATACGCAGTATTTT.

In this sample, this clonotype turned up a few times. This rearrangement joins TRBV5-4 to TRBJ2-7; D not certain. The V end lost 2 bases, the J end lost 4 bases, and 13 bases lay between the germline ends. Germline V CDR1 and CDR2: SGHNT, YYREEE (reference sequence). The CDR3 has 14 residues. The DNA for the CDR3 is TGTGCCAGCAGCTTTGGCCCTGGAACGTACGAGCAGTACTTC. As protein: CASSFGPGTYEQYF.

There are many counts of this clonotype. V gene TRBV2 combines with J gene TRBJ2-3; 8 bases line up with TRBD2. V was pared by 2 bases and J by 5 bases, with 12 bases of the junction left unmatched. Germline V gene data show CDR1 as SNHLY and CDR2 as FYNNEI. CDR3 length: 17 residues. The DNA of the CDR3 is TGTGCCAGCAGTGAACCAGGTAGCGGGGCCGACAGAGATACGCAGTATTTT. Protein product: CASSEPGSGADRDTQYF. Looking up the rest from reference TRBV2 and TRBJ2-3 gives the full variable domain: EPEVTQTPSHQVTQMGQEVILRCVPISNHLYFYWYRQILGQKVEFLVSFYNNEISEKSEIFDDQFSVERPDGSNFTLKIRSTKLEDSAMYFCASSEPGSGADRDTQYFGPGTRLTVL.

This clonotype was counted ten times or more. The chain links TRBV20-1 to TRBJ1-1; TRBD1 matches 9 bases. This CDR3 region has 16 residues. Germline V gene data show CDR1 as DFQATT and CDR2 as SNEGSKA (reference sequence). V lost 2 bases to trimming and J lost 1 base; unmatched junction nucleotides: 8. The CDR3: CSARRTGDAWNTEAFF. CDR3 DNA sequence: TGCAGTGCTAGACGGACAGGGGACGCGTGGAACACTGAAGCTTTCTTT.

This clonotype was observed a few times. This chain uses TRBV2 with TRBJ1-3; 7 bases align to TRBD1. Germline CDR1 SNHLY, CDR2 FYNNEI. The CDR3 has 15 amino acids. V gave up 4 bases and J gave up 3 bases; unmatched junction bases: 6. The CDR3 sequence: CASSGQGEIGNTIYF. The CDR3 nucleotides are TGTGCCAGCAGTGGGCAGGGGGAGATTGGAAACACCATATATTTT.